Here is one T cell receptor beta chain with its context. The sample belongs to a study of blood T cell repertoires in COVID-19. This CDR3 is built from 14 residues. The germline V gene encodes CDR1 MNHEY and CDR2 SVGAGI. Trimming took 4 bases from V and 8 from J, leaving 12 bases between them. Generated by immunoSEQ multiplex PCR, the TCRdb table keeps only in-frame clones and is missing some. The sample carries about 210,000 clones, around four fifths recorded once. The receptor was isolated from a woman aged 45-65 years with active or convalescent COVID-19. The sample comprised peripheral blood. J is TRBJ1-6 and V is TRBV6-5; maybe TRBD1 (5 bases). In nucleotides, the CDR3 is TGTGCCAGCAGTTTCCCCGGGGGTCATTCACCCCTCCACTTT. Translating it yields CASSFPGGHSPLHF.